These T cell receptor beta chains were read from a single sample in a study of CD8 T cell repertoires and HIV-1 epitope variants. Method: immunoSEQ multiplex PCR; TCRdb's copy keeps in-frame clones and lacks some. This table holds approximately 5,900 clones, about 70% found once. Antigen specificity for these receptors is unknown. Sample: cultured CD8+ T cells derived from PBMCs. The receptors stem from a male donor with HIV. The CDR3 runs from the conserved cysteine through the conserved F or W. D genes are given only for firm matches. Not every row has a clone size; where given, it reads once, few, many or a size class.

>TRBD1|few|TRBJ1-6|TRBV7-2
TGTGCCAGCAGCTTAGCGGGGACAGGGAACTCACCCCTCCACTTT
CASSLAGTGNSPLHF
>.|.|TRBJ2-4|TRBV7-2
TGTGCCAGCAGCTTAGAAGGCATGCCAGGTACCAAAAACATTCAGTACTTC
CASSLEGMPGTKNIQYF
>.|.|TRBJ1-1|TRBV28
TGTGCCAGCAGACCGATAGGGGGTGGTACTGAAGCTTTCTTT
CASRPIGGGTEAFF
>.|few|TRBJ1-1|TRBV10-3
TGTGCCATCAGTGAGCCTACGACAGCCAACACTGAAGCTTTCTTT
CAISEPTTANTEAFF
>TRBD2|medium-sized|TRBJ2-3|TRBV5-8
TGTGCCAGCAGCCCTACTAGCGGGGTCGCCACAGATACGCAGTATTTT
CASSPTSGVATDTQYF
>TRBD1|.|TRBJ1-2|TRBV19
TGTGCCACTCAGACAGGGAACGAGGAAGACTATGGCTACACCTTC
CATQTGNEEDYGYTF
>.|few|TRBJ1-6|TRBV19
TGTGCCACCTGCCCAGGGCTTGGAAATTCACCCCTCCACTTT
CATCPGLGNSPLHF
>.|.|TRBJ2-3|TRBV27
TGTGCCACTCAGGATTATTTAGGGGGAAGAACAGATACGCAGTATTTT
CATQDYLGGRTDTQYF
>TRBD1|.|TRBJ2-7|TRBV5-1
TGCGCCAGCAGCTTGGGGACAGGGGAGTTGGAGCAGTACTTC
CASSLGTGELEQYF
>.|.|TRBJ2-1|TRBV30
TGTGCCTGGAGTGGCGGGACTTTGGATGAGCAGTTCTTC
CAWSGGTLDEQFF
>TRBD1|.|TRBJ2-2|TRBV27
TGTGCCAGCAGGCTCGGGACAGGGGGGACCGGGGAGCTGTTTTTT
CASRLGTGGTGELFF
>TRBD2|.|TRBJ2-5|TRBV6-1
TGTGCCAGCTTTAGGGGAGGGTCGGCCCAGTACTTC
CASFRGGSAQYF
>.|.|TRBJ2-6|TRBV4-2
TGTGCCAGCAGTCTAGGGGCCAACGTCCTGACTTTC
CASSLGANVLTF
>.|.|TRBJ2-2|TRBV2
TGTGCCAGCAGTGAGTTTCAGGGGCAGGACACCGGGGAGCTGTTTTTT
CASSEFQGQDTGELFF
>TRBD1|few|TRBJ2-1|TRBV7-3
TGTGCCAGCAGCTGGTTGGACAGGGTAGGGGTTGAGCAGTTCTTC
CASSWLDRVGVEQFF
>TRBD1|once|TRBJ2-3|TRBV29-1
TGCAGCGGGGGACAGGGGGCTGGAGATACGCAGTATTTT
CSGGQGAGDTQYF
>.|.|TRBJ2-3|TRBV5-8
TGTGCCAGCAGCTTGGCGAGTGGCACAGATACGCAGTATTTT
CASSLASGTDTQYF
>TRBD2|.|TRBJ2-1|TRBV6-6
TGTGCCAGCAGTATCCTAGCGGGAGCACCTGTTGAGCAGTTCTTC
CASSILAGAPVEQFF
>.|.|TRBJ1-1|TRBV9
TGTGCCAGCAGCGCCGGGACAACTAACACTGAAGCTTTCTTT
CASSAGTTNTEAFF
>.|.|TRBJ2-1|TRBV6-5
TGTGCCAGCAGCCCAGGGAAAAATGAGCAGTTCTTC
CASSPGKNEQFF
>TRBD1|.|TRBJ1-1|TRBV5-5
TGTGCCAGCAGTCGGACAGGGGACACTGAAGCTTTCTTT
CASSRTGDTEAFF
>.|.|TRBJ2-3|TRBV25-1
TGTGCCAGCAGTGAATGGGGCAGGGCTTCCACAGATACGCAGTATTTT
CASSEWGRASTDTQYF
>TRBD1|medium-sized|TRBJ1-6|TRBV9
TGTGCCAGCAGCGTAGACAAAGGGACAGGCTCTGGGGGGAATTCACCCCTCCACTTT
CASSVDKGTGSGGNSPLHF
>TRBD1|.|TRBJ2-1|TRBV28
TGTGCCAGCAGTTTCGGACAGGCTCCCTACAATGAGCAGTTCTTC
CASSFGQAPYNEQFF
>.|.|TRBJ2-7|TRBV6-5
TGTGCCAGCAGTCCGGGACCCACCGGGAACGAGCAGTACTTC
CASSPGPTGNEQYF
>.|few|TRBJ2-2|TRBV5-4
TGTGCCAGCAGCTTCGGAGCCACCGGGGAGCTGTTTTTT
CASSFGATGELFF
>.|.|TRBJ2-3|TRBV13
TGTGCCAGCAGCTCAAGACCAGGGACAGATACGCAGTATTTT
CASSSRPGTDTQYF
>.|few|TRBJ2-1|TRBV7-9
TGTGCCAGCAGCCGCTCGGGGTTTGAGCAGTTCTTC
CASSRSGFEQFF
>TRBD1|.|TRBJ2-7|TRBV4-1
TGCGCCAGCAGCCAAGGCGACAGGGGGCATTACGAGCAGTACTTC
CASSQGDRGHYEQYF
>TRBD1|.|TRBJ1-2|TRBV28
TGTGCCAGCAGCCCCTCTCCCCGGGACAGAGGCTACACCTTC
CASSPSPRDRGYTF
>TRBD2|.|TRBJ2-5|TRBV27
TGTGCCAGTCGACTAGCGGGGGGGCGTGTGATGGAGACCCAGTACTTC
CASRLAGGRVMETQYF
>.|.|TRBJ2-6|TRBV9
TGTGCCAGCAGCCTTAGGGTAAAGGACTCTGGGGCCAACGTCCTGACTTTC
CASSLRVKDSGANVLTF
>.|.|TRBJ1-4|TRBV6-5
TGTGCCAGCAGTCTCGAGTCGGTTAATGAAAAACTGTTTTTT
CASSLESVNEKLFF
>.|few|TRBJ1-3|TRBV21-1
TGTGCCAGCAGCAGCCTGGACACGAGCTCTGGAAACACCATATATTTT
CASSSLDTSSGNTIYF
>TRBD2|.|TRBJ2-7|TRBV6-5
TGTGCCAGCAGGCCGGGACTATCCCACTACGAGCAGTACTTC
CASRPGLSHYEQYF
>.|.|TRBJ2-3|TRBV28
TGTGCCAGCAGTTTTGTCGAAACTTCAGATACGCAGTATTTT
CASSFVETSDTQYF
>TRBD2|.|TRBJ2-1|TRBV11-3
TGTGCCAGCAGTTCCTCGAGCGGGGCGGGTGAGAATGAGCAGTTCTTC
CASSSSSGAGENEQFF
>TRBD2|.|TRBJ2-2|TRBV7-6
TGTGCCAGCACCAACGGGGGGGCCTACACCGGGGAGCTGTTTTTT
CASTNGGAYTGELFF
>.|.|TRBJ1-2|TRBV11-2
TGTGCCAGCAGCTCAAACTATGGCTACACCTTC
CASSSNYGYTF
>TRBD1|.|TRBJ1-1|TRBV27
TGTGCCAGCAGTTTGTCAGGGGGCACAGGGACTGAAGCTTTCTTT
CASSLSGGTGTEAFF
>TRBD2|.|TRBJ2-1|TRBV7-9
TGTGCCAGCAGCTTTGGGACTAGCGGGACAGAGCAGTTCTTC
CASSFGTSGTEQFF
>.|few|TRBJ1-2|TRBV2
TGTGCCAGCGGAAGACAGTTGGAGGATGGCTACACCTTC
CASGRQLEDGYTF
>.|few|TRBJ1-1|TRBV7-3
TGTGCCAGCACCCTTACCCGGAACACTGAAGCTTTCTTT
CASTLTRNTEAFF
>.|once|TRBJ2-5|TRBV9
TGTGCCAGCAGCGTAGCCGGACTGGGTCAAGAGACCCAGTACTTC
CASSVAGLGQETQYF
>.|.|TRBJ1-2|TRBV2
TGTGCCAGCAGTGATGGGCAGGGATCCTCTATTGATGGCTACACCTTC
CASSDGQGSSIDGYTF
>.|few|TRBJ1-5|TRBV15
TGTGCCACCAGCAGCAGTGCGGGCAATCAGCCCCAGCATTTT
CATSSSAGNQPQHF
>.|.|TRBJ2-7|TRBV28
TGTGCCAGCGCCCCGGGTAGGGTGGTCCCCGAGCAGTACTTC
CASAPGRVVPEQYF
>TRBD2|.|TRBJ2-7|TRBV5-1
TGCGCCAGCAGCTTGTCGACCGGGACTAGCGGGAGAGGAAACGAGCAGTACTTC
CASSLSTGTSGRGNEQYF
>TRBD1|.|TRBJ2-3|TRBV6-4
TGTGCCAGCAGTTATGACAGGGGAAGCACAGATACGCAGTATTTT
CASSYDRGSTDTQYF
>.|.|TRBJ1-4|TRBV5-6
TGTGCCAGCAGCTTAAGTACAGACGAAAAACTGTTTTTT
CASSLSTDEKLFF
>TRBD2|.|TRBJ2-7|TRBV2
TGTGCCAGCAGTGAAACTAGCGGGAGAGGTCGTTTCGACGAGCAGTACTTC
CASSETSGRGRFDEQYF
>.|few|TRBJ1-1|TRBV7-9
TGTGCCAGCAGCTTAGTAGGCGGGAACACTGAAGCTTTCTTT
CASSLVGGNTEAFF
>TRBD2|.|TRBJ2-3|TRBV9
TGTGCCAGCAGCGTAGGTCTCCTAGCGGGCACAGATACGCAGTATTTT
CASSVGLLAGTDTQYF
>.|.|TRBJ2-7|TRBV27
TGTGCCAGCAGCCCGGCAACATACGAGCAGTACTTC
CASSPATYEQYF